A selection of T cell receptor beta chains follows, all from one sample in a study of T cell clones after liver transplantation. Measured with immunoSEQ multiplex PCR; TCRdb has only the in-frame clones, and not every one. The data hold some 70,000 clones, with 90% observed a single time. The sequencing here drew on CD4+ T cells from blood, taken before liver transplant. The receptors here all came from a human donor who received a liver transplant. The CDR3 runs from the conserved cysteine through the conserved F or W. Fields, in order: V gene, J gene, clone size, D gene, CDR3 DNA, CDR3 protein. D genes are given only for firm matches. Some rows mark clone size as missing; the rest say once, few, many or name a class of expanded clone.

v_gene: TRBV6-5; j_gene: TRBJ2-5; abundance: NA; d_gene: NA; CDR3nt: TGTGCCAGCAGTTACTCGGTGGGGGGCGCAGGGACCCAGTACTTC; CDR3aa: CASSYSVGGAGTQYF
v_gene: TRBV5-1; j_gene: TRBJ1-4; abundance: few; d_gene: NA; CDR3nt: TGCGCCAGCTCTTATGGGGTGACTAATGAAAAACTGTTTTTT; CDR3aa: CASSYGVTNEKLFF
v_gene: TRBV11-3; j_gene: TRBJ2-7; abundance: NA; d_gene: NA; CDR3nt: TGTGCCAGCAGCTTAGTCAGCACAAGCTCCTACGAGCAGTACTTC; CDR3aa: CASSLVSTSSYEQYF
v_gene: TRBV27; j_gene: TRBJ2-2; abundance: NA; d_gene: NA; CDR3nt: TGTGCCAGCAGTCAAAGGGGCGGTCCAGATGGGGGGGAGCTGTTTTTT; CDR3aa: CASSQRGGPDGGELFF
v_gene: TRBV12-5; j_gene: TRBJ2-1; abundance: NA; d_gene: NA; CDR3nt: TGTGCTAGTGGACCCTGGGACCTGAATGAGCAGTTCTTC; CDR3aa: CASGPWDLNEQFF
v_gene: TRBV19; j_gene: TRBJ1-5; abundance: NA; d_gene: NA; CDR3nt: TGTGCCAGTAGTAGCTTCATTTGGTCAAATAGCAATCAGCCCCAGCATTTT; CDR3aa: CASSSFIWSNSNQPQHF
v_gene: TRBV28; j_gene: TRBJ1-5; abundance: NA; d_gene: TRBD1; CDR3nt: TGTGCCAGCAGGGTGGACAGGGGCCACAATCAGCCCCAGCATTTT; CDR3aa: CASRVDRGHNQPQHF
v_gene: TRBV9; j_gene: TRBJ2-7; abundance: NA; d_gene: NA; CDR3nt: TGTGCCAGCAGCGTTTTGGCGGTGAGTTATACCTACGAGCAGTACTTC; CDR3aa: CASSVLAVSYTYEQYF
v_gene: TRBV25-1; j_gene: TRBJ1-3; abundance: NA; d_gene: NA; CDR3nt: TGTGCCAGCAGTGAATATAATGGGGGAAACACCATATATTTT; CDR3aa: CASSEYNGGNTIYF
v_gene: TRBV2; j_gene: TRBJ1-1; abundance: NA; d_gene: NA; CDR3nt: TGTGCCAGCAGTGAACAGCTGAACACTGAAGCTTTCTTT; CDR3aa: CASSEQLNTEAFF
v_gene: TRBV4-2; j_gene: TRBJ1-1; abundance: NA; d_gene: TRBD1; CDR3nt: TGTGCCAGCAGCCAAGTTCTGACAGGGCGAGGGAGCACTGAAGCTTTCTTT; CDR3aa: CASSQVLTGRGSTEAFF
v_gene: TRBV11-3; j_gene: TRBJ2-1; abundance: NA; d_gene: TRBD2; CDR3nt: TGTGCCAGCAGCTTAGAGCCGGGACTAGGGGTCAATGAGCAGTTCTTC; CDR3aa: CASSLEPGLGVNEQFF
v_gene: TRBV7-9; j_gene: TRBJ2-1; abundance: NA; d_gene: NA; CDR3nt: TGTGCCAGCAGCTCTATTCGGTCGTCGGTGAATGAGCAGTTCTTC; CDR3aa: CASSSIRSSVNEQFF
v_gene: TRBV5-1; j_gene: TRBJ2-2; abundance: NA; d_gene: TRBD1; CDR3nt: TGCGCCAGCAGCTTGCCAGGGGGCACCGGGGAGCTGTTTTTT; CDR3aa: CASSLPGGTGELFF
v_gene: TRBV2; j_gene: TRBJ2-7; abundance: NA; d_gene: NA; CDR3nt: TGTGCCAGCAGTCCTGGGGCGGGAACCGACGAGCAGTACTTC; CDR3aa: CASSPGAGTDEQYF
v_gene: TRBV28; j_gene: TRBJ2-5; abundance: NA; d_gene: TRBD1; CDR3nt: TGTGCCAGCAGTTTTTGGAAACAGGGGTACCAAGAGACCCAGTACTTC; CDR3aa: CASSFWKQGYQETQYF
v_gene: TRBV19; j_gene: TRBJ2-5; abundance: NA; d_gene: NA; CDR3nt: TGTGCCAGTAGTATGGGACTGTGGGGCCAAGAGACCCAGTACTTC; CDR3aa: CASSMGLWGQETQYF
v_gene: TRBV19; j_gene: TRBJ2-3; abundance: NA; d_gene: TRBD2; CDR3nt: TGTGCCAGTAGTAGGCCTCTAGCGGGAGGGCTTCGAGATACGCAGTATTTT; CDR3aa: CASSRPLAGGLRDTQYF
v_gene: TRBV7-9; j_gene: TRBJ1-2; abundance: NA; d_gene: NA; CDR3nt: TGTGCCAGCAGCCCCTATGGCCCTGGGGCTAACTATGGCTACACCTTC; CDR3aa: CASSPYGPGANYGYTF
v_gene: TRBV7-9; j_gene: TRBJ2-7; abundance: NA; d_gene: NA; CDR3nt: TGTGCCAGCAGCTCCAAGGACTTCCACCTGAGGGAGCAGTACTTC; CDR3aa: CASSSKDFHLREQYF
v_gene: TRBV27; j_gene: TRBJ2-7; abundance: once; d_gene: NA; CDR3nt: TGTGCCAGCAGTTCGGGGACCCTTTCTAAGTACGAGCAGTACTTC; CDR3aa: CASSSGTLSKYEQYF
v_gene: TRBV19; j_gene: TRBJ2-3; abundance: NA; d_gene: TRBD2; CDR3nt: TGTGCCAGTAGTACTTGGTCTAGCGGGGACACAGATACGCAGTATTTT; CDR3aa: CASSTWSSGDTDTQYF